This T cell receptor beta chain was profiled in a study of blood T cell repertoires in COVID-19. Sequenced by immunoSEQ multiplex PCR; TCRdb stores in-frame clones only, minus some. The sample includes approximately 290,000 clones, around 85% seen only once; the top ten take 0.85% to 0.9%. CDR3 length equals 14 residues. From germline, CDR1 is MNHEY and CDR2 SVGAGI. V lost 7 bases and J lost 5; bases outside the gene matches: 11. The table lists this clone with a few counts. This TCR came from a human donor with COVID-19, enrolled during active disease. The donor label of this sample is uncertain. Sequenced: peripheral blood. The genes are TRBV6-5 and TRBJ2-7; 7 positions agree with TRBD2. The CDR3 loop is CASTASGGSHEQYF. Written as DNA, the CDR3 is TGTGCCAGCACCGCTAGCGGAGGGTCCCACGAGCAGTACTTC.